Given below is one T cell receptor (beta chain) in context. This sample is part of a study of CD8 T cells in ankylosing spondylitis. The CDR3 extends over 16 amino acids. Unmatched junction bases numbered 5, after V lost 1 base and J lost 2 bases. TCRdb reprocessed the 5' RACE reads via MiXCR and lists one record per CDR3 protein. The top ten hold about 17% of the sample, which has 150,000 to 200,000 distinct CDR3 sequences, roughly 12% seen once. The sequenced material came from blood, either unsorted or a sorted T cell fraction (not recorded which). This chain connects TRBV12-3 or TRBV12-4 to TRBJ1-2; 9 bases line up with TRBD1. The clonotype originates from a male donor with ankylosing spondylitis or in good health (not recorded which). Here the CDR3 reads CASSLGGTGRNYGYTF. The CDR3 DNA follows: TGTGCCAGCAGTTTAGGGGGGACAGGGAGGAACTATGGCTACACCTTC.